The rows below give T cell receptor beta chains drawn from one sample of a study of T-cell reconstitution after alpha-beta-depleted transplantation in children. TCRdb re-analysed the PCR reads in MiXCR, keeping a single row per CDR3 protein. The sample has under 250,000 distinct CDR3 sequences, roughly a quarter seen once. Sequenced here: PBMCs, mostly from graft donor cells, sampled 360 days after TCRalphabeta/CD19-depleted stem cell transplant. The receptors shown here come from a female patient between 2 and 10 years old who had a stem cell transplant for congenital amegakaryocytic thrombocytopenia, so the T cells may come from the graft donor. The CDR3 runs from the conserved cysteine through the conserved F or W. Each record gives: V gene, D gene, CDR3 length, J gene, clone size, CDR3 DNA, CDR3 protein. The D gene is left open where the match is weak. Some rows have no size entry. The others give once, few or many, or a class for an expanded clone.

V gene: TRBV12-3/TRBV12-4; D gene: -; CDR3 length: 17; J gene: TRBJ2-2; clone size: -; CDR3 DNA: TGTGCCAGCAGTTTCAGGGCAGCTCACCTGAACACCGGGGAGCTGTTTTTT; CDR3 protein: CASSFRAAHLNTGELFF
V gene: TRBV12-3/TRBV12-4; D gene: TRBD1; CDR3 length: 14; J gene: TRBJ2-6; clone size: few; CDR3 DNA: TGTGCCAGCAAAAGGGGGCACGGGGCCAACGTCCTGACTTTC; CDR3 protein: CASKRGHGANVLTF
V gene: TRBV9; D gene: -; CDR3 length: 15; J gene: TRBJ1-2; clone size: -; CDR3 DNA: TGTGCCAGCAGCGACCATTACTCAGGGGTCTATGGCTACACCTTC; CDR3 protein: CASSDHYSGVYGYTF
V gene: TRBV7-8; D gene: -; CDR3 length: 16; J gene: TRBJ2-3; clone size: few; CDR3 DNA: TGTGCCAGCAGCCCGCCAATTGTCGGGATCACAGATACGCAGTATTTT; CDR3 protein: CASSPPIVGITDTQYF
V gene: TRBV12-3/TRBV12-4; D gene: -; CDR3 length: 12; J gene: TRBJ1-2; clone size: few; CDR3 DNA: TGTGCCAGCAGTTTGACGGAGGGAGGCTACACCTTC; CDR3 protein: CASSLTEGGYTF
V gene: TRBV9; D gene: -; CDR3 length: 12; J gene: TRBJ1-1; clone size: few; CDR3 DNA: TGTGCCAGCAGCGATATCTGGGGTGAAGCTTTCTTT; CDR3 protein: CASSDIWGEAFF
V gene: TRBV6-2/TRBV6-3; D gene: -; CDR3 length: 16; J gene: TRBJ2-4; clone size: many; CDR3 DNA: TGTGCCAGCAGTTACCCCGGGATACAAGCCAAAAACATTCAGTACTTC; CDR3 protein: CASSYPGIQAKNIQYF
V gene: TRBV29-1; D gene: TRBD1; CDR3 length: 13; J gene: TRBJ1-1; clone size: -; CDR3 DNA: TGCAGCGCTGCCCAGGACAGGATCTCTGAAGCTTTCTTT; CDR3 protein: CSAAQDRISEAFF
V gene: TRBV2; D gene: TRBD1; CDR3 length: 15; J gene: TRBJ2-7; clone size: -; CDR3 DNA: TGTGCCAGCAGTGATTTGTGGGACAGCCCCTACGAGCAGTACTTC; CDR3 protein: CASSDLWDSPYEQYF
V gene: TRBV6-5; D gene: -; CDR3 length: 14; J gene: TRBJ2-7; clone size: -; CDR3 DNA: TGTGCCAGCAGTTATGGCAGGGGCACCTACGAGCAGTACTTC; CDR3 protein: CASSYGRGTYEQYF
V gene: TRBV10-3; D gene: TRBD1; CDR3 length: 15; J gene: TRBJ2-2; clone size: -; CDR3 DNA: TGTGCCATCGGACCCGGGACAGGTTCTATCGGGGAGCTGTTTTTT; CDR3 protein: CAIGPGTGSIGELFF
V gene: TRBV7-2; D gene: -; CDR3 length: 13; J gene: TRBJ2-3; clone size: few; CDR3 DNA: TGTGCCAGCAGCCGGAGCGGAACAGATACGCAGTATTTT; CDR3 protein: CASSRSGTDTQYF
V gene: TRBV30; D gene: -; CDR3 length: 14; J gene: TRBJ2-5; clone size: -; CDR3 DNA: TGTGCCTGGAGTGTCCGTAAGGGGGATGGGGCCCAGTACTTC; CDR3 protein: CAWSVRKGDGAQYF
V gene: TRBV7-9; D gene: -; CDR3 length: 15; J gene: TRBJ2-3; clone size: -; CDR3 DNA: TGTGCCAGCAGCTTCTCCTACCCAATCACAGATACGCAGTATTTT; CDR3 protein: CASSFSYPITDTQYF
V gene: TRBV29-1; D gene: -; CDR3 length: 11; J gene: TRBJ2-2; clone size: few; CDR3 DNA: TGCAGCGTTGAAAAATCCAGGGAGCTGTTTTTT; CDR3 protein: CSVEKSRELFF
V gene: TRBV2; D gene: TRBD1; CDR3 length: 14; J gene: TRBJ2-2; clone size: few; CDR3 DNA: TGTGCCTCAGGCCGGACAGGGATTACCGGGGAGCTGTTTTTT; CDR3 protein: CASGRTGITGELFF
V gene: TRBV5-1; D gene: TRBD1; CDR3 length: 12; J gene: TRBJ1-4; clone size: few; CDR3 DNA: TGCGCCAGCAGCGACGGACAGGGGGAACTGTTTTTT; CDR3 protein: CASSDGQGELFF
V gene: TRBV18; D gene: -; CDR3 length: 13; J gene: TRBJ2-7; clone size: -; CDR3 DNA: TGTGCCAGGTCACCAAGGGGGTCCGCCGAGCAGTACTTC; CDR3 protein: CARSPRGSAEQYF
V gene: TRBV7-2; D gene: TRBD2; CDR3 length: 15; J gene: TRBJ2-7; clone size: few; CDR3 DNA: TGTGCCAGCAGCTCCCCCAGCGGGAGTAAATACGAGCAGTACTTC; CDR3 protein: CASSSPSGSKYEQYF
V gene: TRBV7-9; D gene: TRBD1; CDR3 length: 14; J gene: TRBJ1-1; clone size: few; CDR3 DNA: TGTGCCAGCAGCCACGGGACAGGGCGCACTGAAGCTTTCTTT; CDR3 protein: CASSHGTGRTEAFF
V gene: TRBV4-1; D gene: TRBD2; CDR3 length: 15; J gene: TRBJ2-7; clone size: -; CDR3 DNA: TGCGCCAGCAGCCCCTTAGCGGGGGGGACCTACGAGCAGTACTTC; CDR3 protein: CASSPLAGGTYEQYF
V gene: TRBV3-1; D gene: -; CDR3 length: 17; J gene: TRBJ1-6; clone size: -; CDR3 DNA: TGTGCCAGCAGCGGAGGGCCCGCGAGCTCCTATAATTCACCCCTCCACTTT; CDR3 protein: CASSGGPASSYNSPLHF
V gene: TRBV29-1; D gene: TRBD1; CDR3 length: 15; J gene: TRBJ1-2; clone size: -; CDR3 DNA: TGCAGCGTTGAAGAAGGCAGGGGGTTATCCTATGGCTACACCTTC; CDR3 protein: CSVEEGRGLSYGYTF
V gene: TRBV2; D gene: -; CDR3 length: 12; J gene: TRBJ1-5; clone size: few; CDR3 DNA: TGTGCCAGCAATTCAGGGTATCAGCCCCAGCATTTT; CDR3 protein: CASNSGYQPQHF
V gene: TRBV6-2/TRBV6-3; D gene: TRBD2; CDR3 length: 16; J gene: TRBJ2-1; clone size: -; CDR3 DNA: TGTGCCAGCAGTTACTTTAGCGGGAGGGCCATGGATGAGCAGTTCTTC; CDR3 protein: CASSYFSGRAMDEQFF
V gene: TRBV20-1; D gene: -; CDR3 length: 12; J gene: TRBJ2-7; clone size: -; CDR3 DNA: TGCAGTGCCGACTCCTACCCCTACGAGCAGTACTTC; CDR3 protein: CSADSYPYEQYF
V gene: TRBV3-1; D gene: -; CDR3 length: 12; J gene: TRBJ1-5; clone size: few; CDR3 DNA: TGTGCCAGCAGCCAGAGGAATCAGCCCCAGCATTTT; CDR3 protein: CASSQRNQPQHF
V gene: TRBV12-1; D gene: -; CDR3 length: 14; J gene: TRBJ2-1; clone size: -; CDR3 DNA: TGTGCCAGCAGCCAAAGGGGGCGTCGGAATGAGCAGTTCTTC; CDR3 protein: CASSQRGRRNEQFF
V gene: TRBV5-4; D gene: -; CDR3 length: 16; J gene: TRBJ2-7; clone size: few; CDR3 DNA: TGTGCCAGCAGCTTCGGGGGACCTAGGGGTGAGTGGGAGCAGTACTTC; CDR3 protein: CASSFGGPRGEWEQYF
V gene: TRBV20-1; D gene: -; CDR3 length: 14; J gene: TRBJ2-7; clone size: -; CDR3 DNA: TGCAGTGCCAATCGGTGGGGGAGCTCCTACGAGCAGTACTTC; CDR3 protein: CSANRWGSSYEQYF
V gene: TRBV5-1; D gene: -; CDR3 length: 13; J gene: TRBJ2-4; clone size: few; CDR3 DNA: TGCGCCAGCAGACAGGCCTCTGGGAACATTCAGTACTTC; CDR3 protein: CASRQASGNIQYF
V gene: TRBV15; D gene: TRBD2; CDR3 length: 20; J gene: TRBJ2-4; clone size: -; CDR3 DNA: TGTGCCACCAGTAAAGCTCAGGCGGGGGGGATCAAACTAGCCAAAAACATTCAGTACTTC; CDR3 protein: CATSKAQAGGIKLAKNIQYF
V gene: TRBV11-2; D gene: -; CDR3 length: 16; J gene: TRBJ1-3; clone size: few; CDR3 DNA: TGTGCCAGCAGCTTAGATCCTACGCACTTTGGAAACACCATATATTTT; CDR3 protein: CASSLDPTHFGNTIYF
V gene: TRBV7-9; D gene: -; CDR3 length: 14; J gene: TRBJ2-3; clone size: -; CDR3 DNA: TGTGCCAGCAGCTTTACAGGGTTCACAGATACGCAGTATTTT; CDR3 protein: CASSFTGFTDTQYF
V gene: TRBV7-9; D gene: -; CDR3 length: 12; J gene: TRBJ1-1; clone size: many; CDR3 DNA: TGTGCCAGCAGCTTCGCGAACACTGAAGCTTTCTTT; CDR3 protein: CASSFANTEAFF
V gene: TRBV4-1; D gene: TRBD2; CDR3 length: 18; J gene: TRBJ2-1; clone size: few; CDR3 DNA: TGCGCCAGCAGCCAAGCCCCCTCTACTAGCGGGAGAAACAATGAGCAGTTCTTC; CDR3 protein: CASSQAPSTSGRNNEQFF